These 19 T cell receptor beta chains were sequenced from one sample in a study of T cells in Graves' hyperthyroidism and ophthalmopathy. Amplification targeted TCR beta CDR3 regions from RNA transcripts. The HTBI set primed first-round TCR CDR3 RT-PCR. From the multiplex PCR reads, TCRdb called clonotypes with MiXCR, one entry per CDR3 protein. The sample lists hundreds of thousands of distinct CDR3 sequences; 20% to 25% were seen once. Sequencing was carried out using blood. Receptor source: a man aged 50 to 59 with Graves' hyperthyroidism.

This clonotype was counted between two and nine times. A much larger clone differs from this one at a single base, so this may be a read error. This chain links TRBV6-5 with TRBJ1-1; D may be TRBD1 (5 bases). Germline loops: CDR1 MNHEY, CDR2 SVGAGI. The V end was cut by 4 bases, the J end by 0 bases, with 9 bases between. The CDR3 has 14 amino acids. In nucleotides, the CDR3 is TGTGCCAGCAGTTCGACAGTGATGAACACTGAAGCTTTCTTT. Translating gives CASSSTVMNTEAFF.

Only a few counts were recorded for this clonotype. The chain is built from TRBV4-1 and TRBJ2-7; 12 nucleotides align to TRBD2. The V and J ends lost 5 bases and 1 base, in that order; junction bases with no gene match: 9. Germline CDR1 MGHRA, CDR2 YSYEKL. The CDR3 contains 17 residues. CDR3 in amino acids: CASSVPSGRGGSYEQYF. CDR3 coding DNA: TGCGCCAGCAGCGTTCCTAGCGGGAGGGGGGGATCCTACGAGCAGTACTTC.

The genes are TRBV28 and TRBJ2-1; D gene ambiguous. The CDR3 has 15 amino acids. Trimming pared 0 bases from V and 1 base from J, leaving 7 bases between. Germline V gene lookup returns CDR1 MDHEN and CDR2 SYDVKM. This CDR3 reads CASSLWTVSYNEQFF. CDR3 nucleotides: TGTGCCAGCAGTTTATGGACGGTATCCTACAATGAGCAGTTCTTC.

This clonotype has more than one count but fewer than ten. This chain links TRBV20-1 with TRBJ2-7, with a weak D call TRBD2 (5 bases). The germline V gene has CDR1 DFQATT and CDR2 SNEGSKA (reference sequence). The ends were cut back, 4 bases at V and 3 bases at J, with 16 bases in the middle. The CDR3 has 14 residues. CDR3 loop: CSATPETGSYEQYF. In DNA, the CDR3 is TGCAGTGCTACCCCCGAAACGGGAAGCTACGAGCAGTACTTC.

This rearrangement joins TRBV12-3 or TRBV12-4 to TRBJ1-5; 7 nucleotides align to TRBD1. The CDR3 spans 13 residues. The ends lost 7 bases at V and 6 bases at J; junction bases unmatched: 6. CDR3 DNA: TGTGCCAGCAACAGGGGCATCGGTCAGCCCCAGCATTTT. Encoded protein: CASNRGIGQPQHF.

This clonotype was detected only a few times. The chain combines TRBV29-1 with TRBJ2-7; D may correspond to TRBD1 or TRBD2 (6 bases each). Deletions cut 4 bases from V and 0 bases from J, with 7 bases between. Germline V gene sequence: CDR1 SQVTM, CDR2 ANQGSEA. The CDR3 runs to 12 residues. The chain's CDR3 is CSVGGASYEQYF. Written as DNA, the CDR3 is TGCAGCGTTGGGGGGGCCTCCTACGAGCAGTACTTC.

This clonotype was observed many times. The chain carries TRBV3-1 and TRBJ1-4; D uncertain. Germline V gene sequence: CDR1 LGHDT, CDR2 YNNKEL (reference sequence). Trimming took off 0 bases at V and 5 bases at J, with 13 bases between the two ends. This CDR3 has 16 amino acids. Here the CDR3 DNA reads TGTGCCAGCAGCCAAGATGCGGGCAGGATGAATGAAAAACTGTTTTTT. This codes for CASSQDAGRMNEKLFF.

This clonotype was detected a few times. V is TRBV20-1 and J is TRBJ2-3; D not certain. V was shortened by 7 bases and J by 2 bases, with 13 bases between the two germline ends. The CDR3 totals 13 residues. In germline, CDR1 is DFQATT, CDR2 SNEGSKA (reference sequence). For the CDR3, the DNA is TGCAGTGGAAGGGCCGAAACCACAGATACGCAGTATTTT. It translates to CSGRAETTDTQYF.

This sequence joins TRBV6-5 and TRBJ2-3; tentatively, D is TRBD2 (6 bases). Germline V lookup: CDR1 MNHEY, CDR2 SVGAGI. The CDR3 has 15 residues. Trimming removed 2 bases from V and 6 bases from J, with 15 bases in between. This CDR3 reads CASSYRPERGDTQYF. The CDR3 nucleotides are TGTGCCAGCAGTTACCGACCCGAACGGGGGGATACGCAGTATTTT.

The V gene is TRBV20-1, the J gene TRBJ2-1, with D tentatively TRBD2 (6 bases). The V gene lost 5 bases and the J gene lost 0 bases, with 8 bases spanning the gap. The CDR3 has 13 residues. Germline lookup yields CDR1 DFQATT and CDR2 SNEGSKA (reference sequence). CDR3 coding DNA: TGCAGTGCTGTCGGGGGCTCCTACAATGAGCAGTTCTTC. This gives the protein CSAVGGSYNEQFF.

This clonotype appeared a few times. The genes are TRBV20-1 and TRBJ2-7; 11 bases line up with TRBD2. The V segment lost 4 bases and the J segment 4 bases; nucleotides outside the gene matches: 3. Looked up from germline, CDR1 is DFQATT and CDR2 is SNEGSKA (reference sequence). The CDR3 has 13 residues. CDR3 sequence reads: CSATGTSGYEQYF. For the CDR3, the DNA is TGCAGTGCTACCGGGACTAGCGGATACGAGCAGTACTTC.

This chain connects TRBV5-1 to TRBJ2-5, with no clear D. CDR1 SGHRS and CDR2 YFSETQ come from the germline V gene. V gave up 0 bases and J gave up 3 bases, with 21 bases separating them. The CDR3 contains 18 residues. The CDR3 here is CASSLVPSPPGQKETQYF. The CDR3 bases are TGCGCCAGCAGCTTGGTCCCGAGCCCGCCTGGCCAGAAAGAGACCCAGTACTTC.

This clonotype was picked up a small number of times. CDR3 DNA sequence: TGTGCCAGCAGTTTTGAGACAGGGAGAAATCAGCCCCAGCATTTT. Translation gives CASSFETGRNQPQHF. The chain recombines TRBV12-3 or TRBV12-4 with TRBJ1-5; 7 bases are a match to TRBD1. V was pared by 3 bases and J by 4 bases, with 6 bases of the junction left unmatched. CDR3 length: 15 amino acids.

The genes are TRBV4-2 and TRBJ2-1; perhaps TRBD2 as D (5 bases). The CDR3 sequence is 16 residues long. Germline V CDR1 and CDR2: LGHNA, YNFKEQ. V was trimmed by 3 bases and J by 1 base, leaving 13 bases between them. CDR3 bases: TGTGCCAGCAGCCAGGATGGCAGCGGATCCTACAATGAGCAGTTCTTC. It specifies CASSQDGSGSYNEQFF.

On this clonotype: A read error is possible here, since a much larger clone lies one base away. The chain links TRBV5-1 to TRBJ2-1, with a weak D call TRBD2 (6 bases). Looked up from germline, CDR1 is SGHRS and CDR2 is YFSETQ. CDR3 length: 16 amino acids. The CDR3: CASSLGGRSSYNGQFF. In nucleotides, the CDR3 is TGCGCCAGCAGCTTGGGAGGGAGGAGCTCCTACAATGGGCAGTTCTTC.

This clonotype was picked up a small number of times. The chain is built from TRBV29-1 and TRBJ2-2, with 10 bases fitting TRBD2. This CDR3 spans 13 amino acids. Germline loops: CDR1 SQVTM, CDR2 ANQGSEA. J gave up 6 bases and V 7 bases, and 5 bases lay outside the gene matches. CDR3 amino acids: CSAGGLAAGELFF. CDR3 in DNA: TGCAGCGCAGGTGGACTAGCGGCCGGGGAGCTGTTTTTT.

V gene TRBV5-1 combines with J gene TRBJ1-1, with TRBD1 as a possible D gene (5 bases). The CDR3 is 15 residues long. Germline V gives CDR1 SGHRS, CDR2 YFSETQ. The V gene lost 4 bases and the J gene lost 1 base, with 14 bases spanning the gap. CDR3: CASSPRPGENTEAFF. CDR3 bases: TGCGCCAGCAGCCCCCGTCCGGGGGAGAACACTGAAGCTTTCTTT. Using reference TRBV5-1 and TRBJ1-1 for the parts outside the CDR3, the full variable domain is KAGVTQTPRYLIKTRGQQVTLSCSPISGHRSVSWYQQTPGQGLQFLFEYFSETQRNKGNFPGRFSGRQFSNSRSEMNVSTLELGDSALYLCASSPRPGENTEAFFGQGTRLTVV.

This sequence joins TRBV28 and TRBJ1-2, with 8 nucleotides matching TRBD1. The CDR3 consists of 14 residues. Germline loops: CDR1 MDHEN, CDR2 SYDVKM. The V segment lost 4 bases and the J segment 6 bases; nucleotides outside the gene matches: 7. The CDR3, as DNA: TGTGCCAGCAGTTCTTGGACAGGGCGCGATGGCTACACCTTC. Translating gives CASSSWTGRDGYTF.

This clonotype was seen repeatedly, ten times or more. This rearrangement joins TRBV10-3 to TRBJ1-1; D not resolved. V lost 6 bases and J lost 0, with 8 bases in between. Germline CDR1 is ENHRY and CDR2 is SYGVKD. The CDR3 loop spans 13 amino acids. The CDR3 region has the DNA TGTGCCATCAGCGAAACAGTGAACACTGAAGCTTTCTTT. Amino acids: CAISETVNTEAFF.